These T cell receptor beta chains were read from a single sample in a study of cytomegalovirus exposure and HLA in healthy donors. Data came from immunoSEQ multiplex PCR; TCRdb stores just in-frame clones and leaves some out. This listing includes about 170,000 clones. Specimen: PBMCs. Receptors were obtained from a woman younger than 30 in good health and CMV-seropositive. The CDR3 runs from the conserved cysteine through the conserved F or W. Fields, in order: D gene, J gene, V gene, CDR3 protein, CDR3 DNA. A D gene is named only where the DNA matches it firmly.

d_call: NA; j_call: TRBJ1-4; v_call: TRBV30; cdr3_aa: CAWSVQVSNSEKLFF; cdr3_nt: TGTGCCTGGAGTGTACAGGTCTCAAACAGTGAAAAACTGTTTTTT
d_call: TRBD1; j_call: TRBJ2-7; v_call: TRBV4-1; cdr3_aa: CASSRRLGQGIYEQYF; cdr3_nt: TGCGCCAGCAGCCGACGTTTGGGACAGGGAATCTACGAGCAGTACTTC
d_call: NA; j_call: TRBJ2-5; v_call: TRBV18; cdr3_aa: CASSLYRDSEETQYF; cdr3_nt: TGTGCCAGCTCACTTTACCGGGACTCCGAAGAGACCCAGTACTTC
d_call: NA; j_call: TRBJ1-1; v_call: TRBV6-5; cdr3_aa: CASSYVGPTNTEAFF; cdr3_nt: TGTGCCAGCAGTTATGTTGGGCCCACGAACACTGAAGCTTTCTTT
d_call: NA; j_call: TRBJ2-1; v_call: TRBV15; cdr3_aa: CATSRDQDRGANEQFF; cdr3_nt: TGTGCCACCAGCAGAGATCAGGACCGGGGGGCCAATGAGCAGTTCTTC
d_call: NA; j_call: TRBJ1-4; v_call: TRBV6-1; cdr3_aa: CASSVLLGAGEKLFF; cdr3_nt: TGTGCCAGCAGTGTCCTCTTGGGCGCAGGTGAAAAACTGTTTTTT
d_call: NA; j_call: TRBJ2-6; v_call: TRBV6-5; cdr3_aa: CASSYSRSGANVLTF; cdr3_nt: TGTGCCAGCAGTTACTCGCGGTCTGGGGCCAACGTCCTGACTTTC
d_call: NA; j_call: TRBJ1-1; v_call: TRBV6-5; cdr3_aa: CASSEQYNTEAFF; cdr3_nt: TGTGCCAGCAGTGAACAATATAACACTGAAGCTTTCTTT
d_call: NA; j_call: TRBJ1-1; v_call: TRBV18; cdr3_aa: CASSPGGEDTEAFF; cdr3_nt: TGTGCCAGCTCCCCCGGGGGGGAGGACACTGAAGCTTTCTTT
d_call: TRBD2; j_call: TRBJ2-1; v_call: TRBV27; cdr3_aa: CASSFSGRVSSYNEQFF; cdr3_nt: TGTGCCAGCAGTTTTAGCGGGAGGGTGAGCTCCTACAATGAGCAGTTCTTC
d_call: NA; j_call: TRBJ1-1; v_call: TRBV7-6; cdr3_aa: CASSPDTNTEAFF; cdr3_nt: TGTGCCAGCAGCCCCGACACGAACACTGAAGCTTTCTTT
d_call: TRBD2; j_call: TRBJ2-7; v_call: TRBV15; cdr3_aa: CASRVAGTYEQYF; cdr3_nt: TGTGCCTCTAGGGTAGCGGGAACCTACGAGCAGTACTTC
d_call: NA; j_call: TRBJ1-2; v_call: TRBV6-5; cdr3_aa: CASRTPQIYGYTF; cdr3_nt: TGTGCCAGCAGAACGCCACAGATTTATGGCTACACCTTC
d_call: TRBD2; j_call: TRBJ2-5; v_call: TRBV29-1; cdr3_aa: CSARLAGIWETQYF; cdr3_nt: TGCAGCGCGCGACTAGCGGGGATCTGGGAGACCCAGTACTTC
d_call: TRBD1; j_call: TRBJ1-2; v_call: TRBV29-1; cdr3_aa: CSVETGGYGYTF; cdr3_nt: TGCAGCGTTGAAACAGGGGGCTATGGCTACACCTTC
d_call: NA; j_call: TRBJ1-1; v_call: TRBV19; cdr3_aa: CASSGIPGNVGNTEAFF; cdr3_nt: TGTGCCAGTAGCGGAATCCCAGGGAACGTCGGGAACACTGAAGCTTTCTTT
d_call: NA; j_call: TRBJ1-2; v_call: TRBV4-1; cdr3_aa: CASSSEGGLVRGYTF; cdr3_nt: TGCGCCAGCAGCTCAGAAGGGGGATTGGTACGTGGCTACACCTTC
d_call: TRBD1; j_call: TRBJ2-4; v_call: TRBV10-3; cdr3_aa: CAISGTGQGSQNIQYF; cdr3_nt: TGTGCCATCAGTGGGACAGGACAGGGGAGCCAAAACATTCAGTACTTC
d_call: NA; j_call: TRBJ1-3; v_call: TRBV7-9; cdr3_aa: CASSLTDIPRSGNTIYF; cdr3_nt: TGTGCCAGCAGCTTAACGGACATACCCCGCTCTGGAAACACCATATATTTT